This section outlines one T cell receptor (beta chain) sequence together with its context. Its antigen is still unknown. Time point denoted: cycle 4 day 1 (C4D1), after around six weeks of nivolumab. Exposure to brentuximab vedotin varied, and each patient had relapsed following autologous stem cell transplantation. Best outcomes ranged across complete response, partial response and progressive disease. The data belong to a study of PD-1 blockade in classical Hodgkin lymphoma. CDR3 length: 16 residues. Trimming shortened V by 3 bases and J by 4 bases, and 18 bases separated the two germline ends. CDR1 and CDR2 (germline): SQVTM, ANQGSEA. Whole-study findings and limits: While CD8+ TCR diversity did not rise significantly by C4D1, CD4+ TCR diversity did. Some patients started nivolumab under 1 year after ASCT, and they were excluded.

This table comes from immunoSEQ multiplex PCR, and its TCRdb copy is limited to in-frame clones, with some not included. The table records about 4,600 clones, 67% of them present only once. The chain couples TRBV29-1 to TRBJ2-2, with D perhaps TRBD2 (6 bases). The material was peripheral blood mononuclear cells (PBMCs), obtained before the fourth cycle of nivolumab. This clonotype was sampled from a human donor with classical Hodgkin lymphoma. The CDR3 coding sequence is TGCAGCGTTGATGACAACAGCGGGCCCTTCACCGGGGAGCTGTTTTTT. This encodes CSVDDNSGPFTGELFF.